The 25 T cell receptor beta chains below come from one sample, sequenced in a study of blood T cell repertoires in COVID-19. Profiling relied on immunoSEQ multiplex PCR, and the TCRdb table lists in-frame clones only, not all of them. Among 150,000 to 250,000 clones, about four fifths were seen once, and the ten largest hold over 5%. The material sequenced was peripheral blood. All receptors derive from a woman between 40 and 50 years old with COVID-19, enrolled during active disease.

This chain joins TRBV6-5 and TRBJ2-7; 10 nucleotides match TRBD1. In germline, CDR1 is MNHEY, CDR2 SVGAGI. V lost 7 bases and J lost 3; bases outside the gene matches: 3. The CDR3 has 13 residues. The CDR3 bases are TGTGCCAGCACTAGGGACAGGGGCTACGAGCAGTACTTC. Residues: CASTRDRGYEQYF.

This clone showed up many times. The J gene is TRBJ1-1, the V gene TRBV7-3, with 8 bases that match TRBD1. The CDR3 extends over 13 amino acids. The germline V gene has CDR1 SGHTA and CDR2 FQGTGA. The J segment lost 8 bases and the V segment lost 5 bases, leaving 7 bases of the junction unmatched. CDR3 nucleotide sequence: TGTGCCAGCAGCCCCGGACAGGGCAGGGAAGCTTTCTTT. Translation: CASSPGQGREAFF.

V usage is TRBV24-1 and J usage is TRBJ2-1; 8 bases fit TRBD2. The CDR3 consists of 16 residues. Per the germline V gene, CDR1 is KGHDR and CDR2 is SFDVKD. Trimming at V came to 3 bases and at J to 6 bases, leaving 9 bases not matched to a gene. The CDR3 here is CATSDPKAGELNEQFF. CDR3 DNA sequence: TGTGCCACCAGTGATCCGAAAGCGGGAGAACTCAATGAGCAGTTCTTC.

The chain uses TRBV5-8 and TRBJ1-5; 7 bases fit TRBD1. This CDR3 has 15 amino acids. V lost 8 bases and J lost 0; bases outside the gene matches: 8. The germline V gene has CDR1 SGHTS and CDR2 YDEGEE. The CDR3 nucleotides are TGTGCCAGTTCGGGACAGACCTATAGCAATCAGCCCCAGCATTTT. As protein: CASSGQTYSNQPQHF.

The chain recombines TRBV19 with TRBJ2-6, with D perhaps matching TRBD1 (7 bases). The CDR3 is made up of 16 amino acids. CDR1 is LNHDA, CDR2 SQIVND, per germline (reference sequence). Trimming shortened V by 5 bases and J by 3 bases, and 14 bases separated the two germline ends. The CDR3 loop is CASSSHRGLGANVLTF. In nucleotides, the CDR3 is TGTGCCAGTAGTTCACACAGGGGACTTGGGGCCAACGTCCTGACTTTC.

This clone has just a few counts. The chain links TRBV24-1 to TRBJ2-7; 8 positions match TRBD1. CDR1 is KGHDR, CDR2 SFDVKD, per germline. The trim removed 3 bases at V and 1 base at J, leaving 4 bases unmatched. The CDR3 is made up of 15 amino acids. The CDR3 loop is CATSDPRTGSYEQYF. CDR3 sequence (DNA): TGTGCCACCAGTGATCCGAGGACAGGGTCCTACGAGCAGTACTTC.

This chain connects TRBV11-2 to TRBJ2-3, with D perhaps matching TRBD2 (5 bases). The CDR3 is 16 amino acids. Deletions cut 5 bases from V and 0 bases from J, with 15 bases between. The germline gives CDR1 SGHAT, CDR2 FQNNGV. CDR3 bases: TGTGCCAGCAGCCAAGGGTCGGGGATTAGCACAGATACGCAGTATTTT. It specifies CASSQGSGISTDTQYF.

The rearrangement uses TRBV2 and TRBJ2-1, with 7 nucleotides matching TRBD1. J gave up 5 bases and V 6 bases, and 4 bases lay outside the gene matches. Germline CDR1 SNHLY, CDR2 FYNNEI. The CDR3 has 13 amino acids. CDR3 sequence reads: CASRTGLNNEQFF. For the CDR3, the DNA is TGTGCCAGCAGGACAGGGCTCAACAATGAGCAGTTCTTC.

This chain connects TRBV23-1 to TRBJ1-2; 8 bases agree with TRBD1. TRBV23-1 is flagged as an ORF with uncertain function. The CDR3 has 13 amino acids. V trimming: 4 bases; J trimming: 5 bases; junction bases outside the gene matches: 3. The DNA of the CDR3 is TGCGCCAGCAGTCGGGACAGGCCTTATGGCTACACCTTC. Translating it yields CASSRDRPYGYTF.

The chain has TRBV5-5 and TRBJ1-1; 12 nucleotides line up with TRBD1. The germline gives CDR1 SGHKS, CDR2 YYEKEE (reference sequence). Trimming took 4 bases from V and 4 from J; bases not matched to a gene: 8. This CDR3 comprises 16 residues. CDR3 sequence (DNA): TGTGCCAGCAGCCTCCGGGACAGGGGGCTGAGCACTGAAGCTTTCTTT. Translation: CASSLRDRGLSTEAFF.

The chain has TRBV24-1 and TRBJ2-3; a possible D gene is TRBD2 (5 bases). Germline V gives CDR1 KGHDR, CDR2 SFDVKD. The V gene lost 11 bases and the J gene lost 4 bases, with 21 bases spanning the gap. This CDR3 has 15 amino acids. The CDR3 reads CAKLPIRRYSDTQYF. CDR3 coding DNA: TGTGCCAAGCTCCCAATCCGGAGGTATTCAGATACGCAGTATTTT.

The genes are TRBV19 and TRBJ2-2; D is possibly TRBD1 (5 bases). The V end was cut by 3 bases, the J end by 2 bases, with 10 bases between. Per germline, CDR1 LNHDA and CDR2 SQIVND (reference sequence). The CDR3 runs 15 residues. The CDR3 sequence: CASSILGPNTGELFF. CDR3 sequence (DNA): TGTGCCAGTAGTATCTTGGGGCCTAACACCGGGGAGCTGTTTTTT.

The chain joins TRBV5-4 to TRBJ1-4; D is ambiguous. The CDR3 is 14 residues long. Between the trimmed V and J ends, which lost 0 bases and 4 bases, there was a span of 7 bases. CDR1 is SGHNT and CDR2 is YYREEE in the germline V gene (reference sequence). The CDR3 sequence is CASSLAAINEKLFF. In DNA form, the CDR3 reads TGTGCCAGCAGCTTGGCCGCGATTAATGAAAAACTGTTTTTT.

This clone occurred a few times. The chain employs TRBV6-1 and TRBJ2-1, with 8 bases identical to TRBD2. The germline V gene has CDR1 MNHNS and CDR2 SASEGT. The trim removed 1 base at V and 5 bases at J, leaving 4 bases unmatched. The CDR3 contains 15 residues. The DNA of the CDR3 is TGTGCCAGCAGTGAAGGAGCGGGAGCCAACAATGAGCAGTTCTTC. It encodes CASSEGAGANNEQFF.

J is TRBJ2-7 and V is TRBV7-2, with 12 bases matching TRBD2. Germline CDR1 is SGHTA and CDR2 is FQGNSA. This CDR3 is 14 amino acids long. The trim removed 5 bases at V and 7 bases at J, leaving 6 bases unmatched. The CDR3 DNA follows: TGTGCCAGCAGCCAAAGGACTAGCGGGGCTGAGCAGTACTTC. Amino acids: CASSQRTSGAEQYF.

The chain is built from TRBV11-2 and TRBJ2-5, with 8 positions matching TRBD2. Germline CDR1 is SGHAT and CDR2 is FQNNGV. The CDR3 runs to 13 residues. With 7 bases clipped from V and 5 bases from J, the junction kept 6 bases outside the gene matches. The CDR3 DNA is TGTGCCAGCATCCGATCGGGGGGGGAGACCCAGTACTTC. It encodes CASIRSGGETQYF.

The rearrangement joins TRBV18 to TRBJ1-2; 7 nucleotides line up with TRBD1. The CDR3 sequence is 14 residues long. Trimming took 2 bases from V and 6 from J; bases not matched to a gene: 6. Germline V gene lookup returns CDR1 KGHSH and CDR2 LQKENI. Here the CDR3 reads CASSPYRQGDGYTF. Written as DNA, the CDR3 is TGTGCCAGCTCACCATATAGACAGGGAGATGGCTACACCTTC.

The CDR3 DNA is TGTGCCTCCAGAGGAGGGAACTATGGCTACACCTTC. It translates to CASRGGNYGYTF. The rearrangement uses TRBV9 and TRBJ1-2; D not resolved. Germline V gene sequence: CDR1 SGDLS, CDR2 YYNGEE. CDR3 length: 12 residues. V gave up 10 bases and J gave up 2 bases, with 12 bases separating them. The whole variable domain, remainder taken from reference TRBV9 and TRBJ1-2, is DSGVTQTPKHLITATGQRVTLRCSPRSGDLSVYWYQQSLDQGLQFLIQYYNGEERAKGNILERFSAQQFPDLHSELNLSSLELGDSALYFCASRGGNYGYTFGSGTRLTVV.

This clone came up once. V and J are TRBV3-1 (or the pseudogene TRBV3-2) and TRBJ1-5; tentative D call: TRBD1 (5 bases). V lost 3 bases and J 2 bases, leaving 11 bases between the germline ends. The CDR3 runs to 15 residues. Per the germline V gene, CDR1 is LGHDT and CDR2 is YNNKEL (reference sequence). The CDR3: CASSQAGFGNQPQHF. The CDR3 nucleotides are TGTGCCAGCAGCCAGGCAGGGTTCGGCAATCAGCCCCAGCATTTT.

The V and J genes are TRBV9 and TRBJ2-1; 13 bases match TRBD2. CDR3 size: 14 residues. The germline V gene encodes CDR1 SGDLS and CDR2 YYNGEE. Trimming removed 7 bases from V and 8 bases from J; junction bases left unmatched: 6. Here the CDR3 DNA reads TGTGCCAGCGGCGCCGGACTAGCGGGAGATGAGCAGTTCTTC. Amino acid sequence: CASGAGLAGDEQFF.

The CDR3 DNA reads TGTGCCAGCAGCCAAAAGGAGACAGGGTCTACCGGTTCCTACGAGCAGTACTTC. Encoded protein: CASSQKETGSTGSYEQYF. This chain connects TRBV3-1 (or the pseudogene TRBV3-2) to TRBJ2-7; TRBD1 aligns across 7 bases. CDR3 length equals 18 residues. V lost 2 bases, J lost 1 base, and 14 bases stayed unmatched. Germline V lookup: CDR1 LGHDT, CDR2 YNNKEL (reference sequence).

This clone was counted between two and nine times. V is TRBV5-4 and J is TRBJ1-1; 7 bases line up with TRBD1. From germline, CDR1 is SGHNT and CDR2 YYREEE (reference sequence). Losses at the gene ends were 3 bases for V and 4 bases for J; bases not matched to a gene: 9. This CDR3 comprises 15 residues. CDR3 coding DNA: TGTGCCAGCAGCTCGACGGAGACAGGGTTCACTGAAGCTTTCTTT. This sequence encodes CASSSTETGFTEAFF.

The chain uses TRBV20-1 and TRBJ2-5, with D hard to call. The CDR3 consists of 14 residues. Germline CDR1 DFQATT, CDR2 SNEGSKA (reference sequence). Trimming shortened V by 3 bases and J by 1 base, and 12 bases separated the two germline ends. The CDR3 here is CSASSPWSQETQYF. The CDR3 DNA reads TGCAGTGCTAGTTCCCCGTGGAGCCAAGAGACCCAGTACTTC.

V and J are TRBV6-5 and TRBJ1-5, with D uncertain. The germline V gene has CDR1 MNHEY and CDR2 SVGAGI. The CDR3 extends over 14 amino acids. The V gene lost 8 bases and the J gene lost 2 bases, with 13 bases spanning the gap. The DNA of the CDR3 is TGTGCCAGCTCAATCCTACGGGGCAATCAGCCCCAGCATTTT. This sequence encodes CASSILRGNQPQHF.

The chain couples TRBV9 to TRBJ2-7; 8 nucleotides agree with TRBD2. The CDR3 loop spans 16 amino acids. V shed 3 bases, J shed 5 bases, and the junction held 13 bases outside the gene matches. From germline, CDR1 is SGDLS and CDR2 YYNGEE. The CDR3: CASSAPPGTSLNEQYF. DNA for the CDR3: TGTGCCAGCAGCGCCCCCCCCGGGACTAGTTTAAACGAGCAGTACTTC. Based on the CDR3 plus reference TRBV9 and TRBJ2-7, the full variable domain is DSGVTQTPKHLITATGQRVTLRCSPRSGDLSVYWYQQSLDQGLQFLIQYYNGEERAKGNILERFSAQQFPDLHSELNLSSLELGDSALYFCASSAPPGTSLNEQYFGPGTRLTVT.